The 25 T cell receptor beta chains reported below all come from one sample, sequenced in a study of T cell responses to AZD1222 COVID-19 vaccine. Clones were sequenced by immunoSEQ multiplex PCR, and TCRdb holds only the in-frame ones, with some missing. Of about 140,000 clones in the sample, 88% were seen once. Sequenced here: peripheral blood, sampled 28 days after the second AZD1222 dose. These receptors all come from an adult who received the AZD1222 COVID-19 vaccine.

This clone was counted a few times. This chain connects TRBV6-4 to TRBJ2-1, with TRBD2 identical over 10 bases. Losses at the gene ends were 2 bases for V and 12 bases for J; bases not matched to a gene: 4. The CDR3 runs to 13 residues. Germline V CDR1 and CDR2: MRHNA, SNTAGT. In nucleotides, the CDR3 is TGTGCCAGCAGTGACGAGCGGGGGGGCAGGCAGTTCTTC. As protein: CASSDERGGRQFF.

This chain links TRBV14 with TRBJ1-2; unclear D gene. With 0 bases removed from V and 5 bases from J, the gap between germline ends came to 22 bases. The CDR3 covers 18 residues. Germline values: CDR1 SGHDN, CDR2 FVKESK. Here the CDR3 reads CASSQDIIRPGSPYGYTF. The CDR3 nucleotides read TGTGCCAGCAGCCAAGATATAATCCGCCCGGGGAGCCCTTATGGCTACACCTTC.

This clone was observed once. This chain uses TRBV10-3 with TRBJ1-5; the D is unclear. Between the trimmed V and J ends, which lost 0 bases and 3 bases, there was a span of 9 bases. The CDR3 has 15 amino acids. From germline, CDR1 is ENHRY and CDR2 SYGVKD. The CDR3 protein is CAISESEGNNQPQHF. Written as DNA, the CDR3 is TGTGCCATCAGTGAGTCAGAAGGGAACAATCAGCCCCAGCATTTT.

V usage is TRBV5-4 and J usage is TRBJ1-2; TRBD1 agrees at 9 bases. V shed 0 bases and J 6 bases; nucleotides not matched to a gene: 3. The CDR3 loop spans 14 amino acids. Germline CDR1 SGHNT, CDR2 YYREEE (reference sequence). Written as DNA, the CDR3 is TGTGCCAGCAGCTTGGAGACAGGGGGAAATGGCTACACCTTC. It is translated as CASSLETGGNGYTF.

The V and J genes are TRBV6-5 and TRBJ1-5, with a possible D match to TRBD1 (6 bases). CDR1 MNHEY and CDR2 SVGAGI come from the germline V gene. This CDR3 spans 12 amino acids. The ends were cut back, 8 bases at V and 7 bases at J, with 12 bases in the middle. CDR3 DNA sequence: TGTGCCAGCGGCTTGCAGGGGCAGCCCCAGCATTTT. Protein: CASGLQGQPQHF.

This chain connects TRBV5-6 to TRBJ1-2, with D hard to call. This CDR3 comprises 16 residues. The V gene's germline CDR1 is SGHDT and CDR2 YYEEEE. V lost 0 bases and J 3 bases, leaving 15 bases between the germline ends. The CDR3 is CASSLAAATAYYGYTF. The CDR3 region has the DNA TGTGCCAGCAGCTTGGCGGCAGCAACTGCCTACTATGGCTACACCTTC.

The genes are TRBV7-2 and TRBJ1-1, with D tentatively TRBD1 (5 bases). This CDR3 is 13 amino acids long. With 8 bases removed from V and 7 bases from J, the gap between germline ends came to 17 bases. The germline V gene has CDR1 SGHTA and CDR2 FQGNSA. This chain's CDR3 is CASGQARTGEAFF. The CDR3 bases are TGTGCCAGCGGTCAGGCGAGAACAGGTGAAGCTTTCTTT.

The chain is built from TRBV6-1 and TRBJ2-1; D perhaps matches TRBD2 (6 bases). There are 15 residues in the CDR3. Germline loops: CDR1 MNHNS, CDR2 SASEGT. V lost 1 base, J lost 4 bases, and 11 bases lay in between. CDR3 coding DNA: TGTGCCAGCAGTGAAGGAGCGGGCCCATACAATGAGCAGTTCTTC. Translating gives CASSEGAGPYNEQFF.

This clone has just one count. The V gene is TRBV28, the J gene TRBJ1-2; D unclear. Germline CDR1 reads MDHEN; CDR2 reads SYDVKM. V gave up 6 bases and J gave up 5 bases, with 13 bases separating them. This CDR3 region has 13 residues. CDR3 region: CASRVRPEYGYTF. The CDR3 DNA follows: TGTGCCAGCAGGGTCCGGCCAGAGTATGGCTACACCTTC.

The chain couples TRBV5-1 to TRBJ1-5, with D uncertain. The CDR3 loop spans 17 amino acids. The V and J ends lost 4 bases and 6 bases respectively, with 23 bases between them. Germline V CDR1 and CDR2: SGHRS, YFSETQ. Here the CDR3 DNA reads TGCGCCAGCAGCAAGACCTCACTCATTTCGGGCAGTCAGCCCCAGCATTTT. Translation: CASSKTSLISGSQPQHF.

The chain joins TRBV19 to TRBJ1-5; tentatively, D is TRBD1 (5 bases). Germline assignment: CDR1 LNHDA and CDR2 SQIVND (reference sequence). CDR3 size: 15 residues. The germline V and J ends were trimmed by 7 bases and 3 bases, with 16 bases remaining between them. CDR3 in amino acids: CASKVSAGTNQPQHF. The CDR3 DNA follows: TGTGCCAGTAAGGTGTCGGCAGGGACCAATCAGCCCCAGCATTTT. The whole variable domain, filled in from reference TRBV19 and TRBJ1-5, reads DGGITQSPKYLFRKEGQNVTLSCEQNLNHDAMYWYRQDPGQGLRLIYYSQIVNDFQKGDIAEGYSVSREKKESFPLTVTSAQKNPTAFYLCASKVSAGTNQPQHFGDGTRLSIL.

CDR3 protein: CASSSDGGDQPQHF. CDR3 sequence (DNA): TGTGCCAGCAGCTCGGACGGAGGTGATCAGCCCCAGCATTTT. The gene calls are TRBV11-2 and TRBJ1-5; D is unclear. Germline V gene lookup returns CDR1 SGHAT and CDR2 FQNNGV. The ends were cut back, 4 bases at V and 5 bases at J, with 12 bases in the middle. CDR3 length equals 14 residues.

This clone was observed a handful of times. The chain has TRBV10-2 and TRBJ1-1, with D maybe TRBD1 (6 bases). This CDR3 region has 13 residues. CDR1 and CDR2 from the germline V gene are WSHSY and SAAADI. The V and J ends lost 10 bases and 6 bases respectively, with 18 bases between them. The CDR3 bases are TGCGCCACCAGGGGTGCGGGGGAGGCTGAAGCTTTCTTT. Encoded protein: CATRGAGEAEAFF.

The genes are TRBV6-5 and TRBJ1-5, with D possibly TRBD1 on 5 matching bases. The germline CDR1 and CDR2 sequences are MNHEY and SVGAGI. V was shortened by 5 bases and J by 5 bases, with 13 bases between the two germline ends. This CDR3 comprises 14 residues. CDR3 coding DNA: TGTGCCAGCAGTCCCCGACAGAGCCATCAGCCCCAGCATTTT. Translated, it gives CASSPRQSHQPQHF.

The CDR3, as DNA: TGTGCCAGCAGCTCACAGGGCGGTCCTGGAAACACCATATATTTT. It codes for CASSSQGGPGNTIYF. This chain joins TRBV6-4 and TRBJ1-3; TRBD1 is a possible D gene (6 bases). The CDR3 is made up of 15 amino acids. Germline assignment: CDR1 MRHNA and CDR2 SNTAGT. Trimming shortened V by 6 bases and J by 2 bases, and 14 bases separated the two germline ends.

The chain has TRBV18 and TRBJ2-7; 8 bases are shared with TRBD2. The CDR3 runs to 13 residues. Germline CDR1 KGHSH, CDR2 LQKENI. J gave up 5 bases and V 6 bases, and 6 bases lay outside the gene matches. CDR3 DNA: TGTGCCAGCTCCCCGGGGGGGAAGGACGAGCAGTACTTC. Amino acids: CASSPGGKDEQYF.

J is TRBJ2-3 and V is TRBV3-1 (or the pseudogene TRBV3-2); 15 bases match TRBD2. The CDR3 extends over 18 amino acids. In germline, CDR1 is LGHDT, CDR2 YNNKEL (reference sequence). V lost 4 bases and J lost 1; bases outside the gene matches: 6. The DNA for the CDR3 is TGTGCCAGCAGCCGGGGAGGACTAGCGGGGGGGCGCACAGATACGCAGTATTTT. It codes for CASSRGGLAGGRTDTQYF.

This sequence joins TRBV7-2 and TRBJ2-1; D gene uncertain. The CDR3 extends over 14 amino acids. The germline V and J ends were trimmed by 1 base and 3 bases, with 7 bases remaining between them. From germline, CDR1 is SGHTA and CDR2 FQGNSA. CDR3: CASSLEVHYNEQFF. The CDR3 DNA reads as TGTGCCAGCAGCTTAGAAGTCCACTACAATGAGCAGTTCTTC.

The chain carries TRBV9 and TRBJ1-3, with no clear D. V lost 3 bases to trimming and J lost 5 bases, with 12 bases between them. Per the germline V gene, CDR1 is SGDLS and CDR2 is YYNGEE. The CDR3 is 14 residues long. The DNA for the CDR3 is TGTGCCAGCAGCGAGCCACGGAACAGAAACACCATATATTTT. The encoded protein is CASSEPRNRNTIYF. Together with reference TRBV9 and TRBJ1-3, the CDR3 gives the full variable domain: DSGVTQTPKHLITATGQRVTLRCSPRSGDLSVYWYQQSLDQGLQFLIQYYNGEERAKGNILERFSAQQFPDLHSELNLSSLELGDSALYFCASSEPRNRNTIYFGEGSWLTVV.

The CDR3 spells CASLRDTSSYEQYF. CDR3 sequence (DNA): TGTGCCAGCCTTCGTGATACCAGCTCCTACGAGCAGTACTTC. The genes are TRBV6-5 and TRBJ2-7; D is undetermined. CDR3 length equals 14 residues. Germline V gene sequence: CDR1 MNHEY, CDR2 SVGAGI. Trimming stripped 8 bases from V and 0 bases from J, with 14 bases between.

This chain joins TRBV30 and TRBJ1-4; D possibly corresponds to TRBD1 (6 bases). With 1 base removed from V and 7 bases from J, the gap between germline ends came to 16 bases. Germline V gives CDR1 GTSNPN, CDR2 SVGIG (reference sequence). The CDR3 spans 15 residues. The CDR3 DNA sequence: TGTGCCTGGAGTGATTCTCCCAGGGGAAGTGAAAAACTGTTTTTT. It translates to CAWSDSPRGSEKLFF. Looking up the rest from reference TRBV30 and TRBJ1-4 gives the full variable domain: SQTIHQWPATLVQPVGSPLSLECTVEGTSNPNLYWYRQAAGRGLQLLFYSVGIGQISSEVPQNLSASRPQDRQFILSSKKLLLSDSGFYLCAWSDSPRGSEKLFFGSGTQLSVL.

This clone has more than one count but fewer than ten. The V gene is TRBV3-1 (or the pseudogene TRBV3-2), the J gene TRBJ2-4; TRBD2 agrees at 12 bases. CDR3 length equals 15 residues. Trimming at V came to 5 bases and at J to 5 bases, leaving 4 bases not matched to a gene. The germline V gene encodes CDR1 LGHDT and CDR2 YNNKEL (reference sequence). CDR3 sequence: CASSTTSGSQNIQYF. CDR3 in DNA: TGTGCCAGCAGCACGACTAGCGGGAGTCAAAACATTCAGTACTTC.

The chain carries TRBV28 and TRBJ2-7; possibly TRBD1 for D (6 bases). Germline CDR1 and CDR2: MDHEN and SYDVKM. Trimming removed 5 bases at V and 0 bases at J, with 11 bases between. The CDR3 is 14 residues long. This chain's CDR3 is CASSNRDNSYEQYF. CDR3 sequence (DNA): TGTGCCAGCAGTAACCGGGACAACTCCTACGAGCAGTACTTC.

The gene calls are TRBV2 and TRBJ1-5, with D possibly being TRBD1 (5 bases). Germline V gene sequence: CDR1 SNHLY, CDR2 FYNNEI. The CDR3 extends over 15 amino acids. The V and J ends lost 7 bases and 3 bases respectively, with 16 bases between them. DNA for the CDR3: TGTGCCAGCACGACCCCCGGGACCCTCAATCAGCCCCAGCATTTT. Translation: CASTTPGTLNQPQHF. Using reference TRBV2 and TRBJ1-5 for the parts outside the CDR3, the full variable domain is EPEVTQTPSHQVTQMGQEVILRCVPISNHLYFYWYRQILGQKVEFLVSFYNNEISEKSEIFDDQFSVERPDGSNFTLKIRSTKLEDSAMYFCASTTPGTLNQPQHFGDGTRLSIL.

The CDR3, as DNA: TGTGCCAGCAGCCCCTCCCGGATGAACACTGAAGCTTTCTTT. Its protein is CASSPSRMNTEAFF. The chain recombines TRBV7-9 with TRBJ1-1; D is uncertain. Germline CDR1 is SEHNR and CDR2 is FQNEAQ (reference sequence). The CDR3 length is 14 residues. The V end was cut by 5 bases, the J end by 0 bases, with 10 bases between.